The source of this TCR beta chain is a study of blood T cell repertoires in COVID-19. Background on the study: Both acute and convalescent COVID-19 samples were obtained from the United States, Italy and Spain.

Per the study methods: Cell counts per sample came from amplifying reference gene primers. Here immunoSEQ multiplex PCR was the method, and the copy in TCRdb shows in-frame clones only, minus some. That table furnishes V, J and clone size, whereas the DNA furnished D and trimming. Of about 290,000 clones listed, 89% are singletons. Enrolment of Seattle patients took place during active infection, and they were followed longitudinally. The CDR3 has 14 amino acids. Germline assignment: CDR1 SGHRS and CDR2 YFSETQ. V gave up 0 bases and J gave up 5 bases; unmatched junction bases: 3. The clonotype comes from a woman aged 30 to 39 with COVID-19, enrolled during active disease. The J gene is TRBJ2-7, the V gene TRBV5-1; 9 bases align to TRBD1. Sample: peripheral blood. The CDR3 sequence: CASSLGDRDDEQYF. CDR3 sequence (DNA): TGCGCCAGCAGCTTGGGGGACAGGGACGACGAGCAGTACTTC.